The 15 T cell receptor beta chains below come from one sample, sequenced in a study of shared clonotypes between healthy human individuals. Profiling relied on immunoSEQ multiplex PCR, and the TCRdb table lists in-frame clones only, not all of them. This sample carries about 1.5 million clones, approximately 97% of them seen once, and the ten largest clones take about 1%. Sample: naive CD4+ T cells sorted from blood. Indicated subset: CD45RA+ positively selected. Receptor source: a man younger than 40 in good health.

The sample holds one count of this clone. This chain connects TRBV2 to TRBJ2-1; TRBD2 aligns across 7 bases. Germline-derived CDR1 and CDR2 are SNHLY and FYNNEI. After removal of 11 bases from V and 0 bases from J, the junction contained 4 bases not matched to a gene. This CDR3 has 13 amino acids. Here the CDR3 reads CALGDYSYNEQFF. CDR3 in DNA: TGTGCCCTAGGGGACTACTCCTACAATGAGCAGTTCTTC.

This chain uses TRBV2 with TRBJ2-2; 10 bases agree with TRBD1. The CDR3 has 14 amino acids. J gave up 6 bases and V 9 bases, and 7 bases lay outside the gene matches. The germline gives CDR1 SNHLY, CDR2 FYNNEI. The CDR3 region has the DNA TGTGCCAGTCGGACAGGGGGTATCGCCGGGGAGCTGTTTTTT. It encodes CASRTGGIAGELFF.

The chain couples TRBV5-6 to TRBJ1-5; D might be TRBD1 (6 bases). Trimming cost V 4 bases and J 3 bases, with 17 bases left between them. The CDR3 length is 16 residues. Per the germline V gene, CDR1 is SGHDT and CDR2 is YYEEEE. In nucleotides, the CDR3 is TGTGCCAGCAGCCAGAGTCAGACAGGTGCCAATCAGCCCCAGCATTTT. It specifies CASSQSQTGANQPQHF. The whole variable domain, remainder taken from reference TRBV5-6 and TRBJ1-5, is DAGVTQSPTHLIKTRGQQVTLRCSPKSGHDTVSWYQQALGQGPQFIFQYYEEEERQRGNFPDRFSGHQFPNYSSELNVNALLLGDSALYLCASSQSQTGANQPQHFGDGTRLSIL.

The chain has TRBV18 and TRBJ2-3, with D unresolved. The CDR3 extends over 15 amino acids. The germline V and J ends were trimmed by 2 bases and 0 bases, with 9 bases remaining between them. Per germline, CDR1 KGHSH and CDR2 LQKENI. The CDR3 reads CASSPKRASTDTQYF. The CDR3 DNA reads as TGTGCCAGCTCACCAAAAAGGGCTAGCACAGATACGCAGTATTTT.

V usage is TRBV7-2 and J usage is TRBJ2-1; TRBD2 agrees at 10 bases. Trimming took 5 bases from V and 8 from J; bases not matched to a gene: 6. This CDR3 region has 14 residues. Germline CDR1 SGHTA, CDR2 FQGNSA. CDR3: CASSTGLAAHEQFF. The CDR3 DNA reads TGTGCCAGCAGCACTGGACTAGCGGCGCATGAGCAGTTCTTC. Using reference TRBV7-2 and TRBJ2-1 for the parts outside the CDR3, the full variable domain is GAGVSQSPSNKVTEKGKDVELRCDPISGHTALYWYRQSLGQGLEFLIYFQGNSAPDKSGLPSDRFSAERTGGSVSTLTIQRTQQEDSAVYLCASSTGLAAHEQFFGPGTRLTVL.

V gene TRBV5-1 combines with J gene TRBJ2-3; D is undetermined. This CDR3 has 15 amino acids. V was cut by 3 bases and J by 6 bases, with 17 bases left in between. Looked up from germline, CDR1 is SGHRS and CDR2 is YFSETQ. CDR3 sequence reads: CASSWFAVELDTQYF. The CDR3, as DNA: TGCGCCAGCAGCTGGTTCGCGGTAGAGTTGGATACGCAGTATTTT.

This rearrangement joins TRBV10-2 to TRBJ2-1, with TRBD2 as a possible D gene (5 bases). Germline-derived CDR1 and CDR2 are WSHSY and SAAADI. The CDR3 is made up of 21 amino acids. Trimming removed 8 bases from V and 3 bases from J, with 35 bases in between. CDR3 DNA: TGCGCCAGCGGGGTAGAAGCTCCTATTGGTCCCGGAGGCATTATCTACAATGAGCAGTTCTTC. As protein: CASGVEAPIGPGGIIYNEQFF.

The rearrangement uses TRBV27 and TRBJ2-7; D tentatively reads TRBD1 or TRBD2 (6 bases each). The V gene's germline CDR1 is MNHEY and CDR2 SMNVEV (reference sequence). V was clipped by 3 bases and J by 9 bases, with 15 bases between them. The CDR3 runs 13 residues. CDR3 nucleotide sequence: TGTGCCAGCAGTTTTAGGGGGGCGTTGGTGCAGTACTTC. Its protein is CASSFRGALVQYF.

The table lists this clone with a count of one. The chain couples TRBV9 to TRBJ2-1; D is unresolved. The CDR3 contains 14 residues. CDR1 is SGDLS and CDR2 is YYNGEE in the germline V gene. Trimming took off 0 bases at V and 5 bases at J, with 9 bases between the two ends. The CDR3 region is CASSVAISDNEQFF. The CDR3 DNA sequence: TGTGCCAGCAGCGTAGCGATAAGTGACAATGAGCAGTTCTTC.

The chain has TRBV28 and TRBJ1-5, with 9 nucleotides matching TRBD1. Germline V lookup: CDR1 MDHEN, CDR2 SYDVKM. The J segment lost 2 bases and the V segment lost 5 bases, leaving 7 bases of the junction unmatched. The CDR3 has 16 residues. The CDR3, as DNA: TGTGCCAGCAGTCCCTTACAGGGGGCGGGCAATCAGCCCCAGCATTTT. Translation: CASSPLQGAGNQPQHF.

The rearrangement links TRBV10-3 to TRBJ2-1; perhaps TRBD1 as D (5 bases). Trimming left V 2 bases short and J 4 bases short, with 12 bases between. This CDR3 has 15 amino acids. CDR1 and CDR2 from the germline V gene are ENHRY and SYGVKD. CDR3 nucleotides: TGTGCCATCAGTGAGAGCAGGGTGGAGTACAATGAGCAGTTCTTC. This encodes CAISESRVEYNEQFF.

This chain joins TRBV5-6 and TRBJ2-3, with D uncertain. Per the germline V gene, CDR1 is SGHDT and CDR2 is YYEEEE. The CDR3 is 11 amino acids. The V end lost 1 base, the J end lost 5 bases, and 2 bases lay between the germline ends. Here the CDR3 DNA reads TGTGCCAGCAGCTTGATAGATACGCAGTATTTT. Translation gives CASSLIDTQYF.

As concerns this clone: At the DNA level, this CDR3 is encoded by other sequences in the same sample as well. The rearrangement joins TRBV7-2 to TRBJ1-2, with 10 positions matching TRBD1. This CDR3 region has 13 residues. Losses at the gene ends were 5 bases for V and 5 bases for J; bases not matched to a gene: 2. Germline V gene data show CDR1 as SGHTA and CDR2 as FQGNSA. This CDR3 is CASSVGQGYGYTF. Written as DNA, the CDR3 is TGTGCCAGCAGCGTGGGACAGGGGTATGGCTACACCTTC.

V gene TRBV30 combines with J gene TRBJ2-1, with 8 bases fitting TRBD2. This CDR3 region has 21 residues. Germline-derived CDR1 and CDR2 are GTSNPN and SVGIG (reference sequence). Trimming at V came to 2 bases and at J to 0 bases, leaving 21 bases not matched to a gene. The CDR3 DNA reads TGTGCCTGGAGTTTCAGCTCGTACGTGTCGGGAGGGCCTAGCTCCTACAATGAGCAGTTCTTC. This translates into CAWSFSSYVSGGPSSYNEQFF. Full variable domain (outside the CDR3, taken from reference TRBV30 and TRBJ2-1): SQTIHQWPATLVQPVGSPLSLECTVEGTSNPNLYWYRQAAGRGLQLLFYSVGIGQISSEVPQNLSASRPQDRQFILSSKKLLLSDSGFYLCAWSFSSYVSGGPSSYNEQFFGPGTRLTVL.

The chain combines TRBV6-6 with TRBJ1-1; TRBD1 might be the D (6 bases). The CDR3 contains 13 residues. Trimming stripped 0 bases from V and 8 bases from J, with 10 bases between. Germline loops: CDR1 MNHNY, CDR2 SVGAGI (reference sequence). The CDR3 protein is CASSYSGQREAFF. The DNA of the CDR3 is TGTGCCAGCAGTTACTCCGGACAGAGAGAAGCTTTCTTT.